The 9 T cell receptor beta chains below come from one sample, sequenced in a study of patients and donors after allogeneic stem cell transplantation. TCRdb reanalysed the RT-PCR reads using MiXCR and keeps one entry per CDR3 protein. This sample yields roughly 880,000 distinct CDR3 sequences, of which around 17% are seen a single time; 5% to 7.5% belongs to the top ten. Source material: blood, either unsorted or a sorted T cell fraction (not recorded which). The receptors were sampled from a human donor who was either an allogeneic HSCT recipient or a stem cell or donor lymphocyte infusion donor (not recorded which). It is not recorded whose cells these are; they may come from a transplant donor.

This clonotype turned up a few times. The chain recombines TRBV12-3 or TRBV12-4 with TRBJ2-6, with 9 bases that match TRBD1. CDR3 length: 18 residues. V lost 3 bases, J lost 2 bases, and 8 bases stayed unmatched. The CDR3 loop is CASSLDRGSTTGANVLTF. The CDR3 DNA reads TGTGCCAGCAGTTTGGACAGGGGATCCACTACTGGGGCCAACGTCCTGACTTTC.

V is TRBV6-5 and J is TRBJ2-2, with TRBD2 identical over 14 bases. Per germline, CDR1 MNHEY and CDR2 SVGAGI. Trimming at V came to 2 bases and at J to 4 bases, leaving 3 bases not matched to a gene. The CDR3 length is 17 residues. In DNA form, the CDR3 reads TGTGCCAGCAGTTACCCGGGACTAGCGGGAGCCACCGGGGAGCTGTTTTTT. This gives the protein CASSYPGLAGATGELFF.

The chain couples TRBV12-3 or TRBV12-4 to TRBJ2-2; either TRBD1 or TRBD2 may supply D (5 bases each). CDR3 length: 15 amino acids. Trimming cost V 7 bases and J 3 bases, with 15 bases left between them. The CDR3 protein is CASTESRGDTGELFF. In nucleotides, the CDR3 is TGTGCCAGCACGGAATCGAGGGGTGACACCGGGGAGCTGTTTTTT.

This clonotype was seen a handful of times. The chain employs TRBV4-2 and TRBJ2-5, with 10 bases aligning to TRBD2. Germline values: CDR1 LGHNA, CDR2 YNFKEQ. Trimming took 2 bases from V and 5 from J; bases not matched to a gene: 17. The CDR3 runs 19 residues. The CDR3 is CASSQSPPFSGGAWETQYF. The CDR3 DNA is TGTGCCAGCAGCCAATCCCCACCGTTCAGCGGGGGGGCCTGGGAGACCCAGTACTTC.

This rearrangement joins TRBV5-5 to TRBJ1-6; 9 bases align to TRBD1. The CDR3 is made up of 18 amino acids. Germline CDR1 SGHKS, CDR2 YYEKEE (reference sequence). Trimming took 2 bases from V and 7 from J; bases not matched to a gene: 13. This chain's CDR3 is CASSFGQGSSLNNSPLHF. As DNA, the CDR3 is TGTGCCAGCAGCTTTGGACAGGGGTCATCCCTTAACAATTCACCCCTCCACTTT. The full variable domain, rest sourced from reference TRBV5-5 and TRBJ1-6, is DAGVTQSPTHLIKTRGQQVTLRCSPISGHKSVSWYQQVLGQGPQFIFQYYEKEERGRGNFPDRFSARQFPNYSSELNVNALLLGDSALYLCASSFGQGSSLNNSPLHFGNGTRLTVT.

J is TRBJ2-5 and V is TRBV5-1; D is undetermined. Trimming took 4 bases from V and 5 from J, leaving 9 bases between them. The CDR3 spans 12 residues. Looked up from germline, CDR1 is SGHRS and CDR2 is YFSETQ. CDR3 amino acids: CASSPHGETQYF. The CDR3 nucleotides are TGCGCCAGCAGCCCGCATGGCGAGACCCAGTACTTC.

The chain is built from TRBV12-3 or TRBV12-4 and TRBJ2-4, with 8 bases matching TRBD2. CDR3 length: 14 residues. V was pared by 6 bases and J by 5 bases, with 6 bases of the junction left unmatched. CDR3 sequence (DNA): TGTGCCAGCAGGGATCCGGGAGGGGAAAACATTCAGTACTTC. Translating gives CASRDPGGENIQYF.

This clonotype was detected only a few times. The chain employs TRBV21-1 and TRBJ2-5; TRBD2, the table's D call, was not compared with the DNA. TRBV21-1 represents a pseudogene. The CDR3 is made up of 18 amino acids. The CDR3 region has the DNA TGTGCCAGCAGCAAAGTGGGCAGGGCCGGGAGGGATCAAGAGACCCAGTACTTC. Its protein is CASSKVGRAGRDQETQYF.

This clonotype was found a few times. The chain recombines TRBV4-2 with TRBJ2-1, with unresolved D. The CDR3 extends over 13 amino acids. V lost 0 bases to trimming and J lost 10 bases, with 10 bases between them. Germline V gives CDR1 LGHNA, CDR2 YNFKEQ. The CDR3 sequence: CASSQDTGSEQFF. CDR3 sequence (DNA): TGTGCCAGCAGCCAAGATACCGGCTCCGAGCAGTTCTTC.